One sample yielded the 13 T cell receptor beta chains listed below, sequenced in a study of OX40 agonist ivuxolimab in advanced cancers. Generated by immunoSEQ multiplex PCR, the TCRdb table keeps only in-frame clones and is missing some. This sample carries about 7,300 clones, 75% to 90% of them seen once, and the ten largest clones take more than 60%. This sample comprised CD4+ or CD8+ T cells sorted from blood, obtained in a trial of the OX40 agonist ivuxolimab. The receptors derive from an adult with an advanced solid tumor such as melanoma, head and neck, liver or kidney cancer.

The chain couples TRBV6-1 to TRBJ2-1; 7 nucleotides align to TRBD2. CDR3 length: 18 amino acids. CDR1 is MNHNS and CDR2 is SASEGT in the germline V gene. The junction had 14 bases not matched to a gene; V was cut back by 2 bases and J by 4 bases. The CDR3 reads CASSERRGAGDRYNEQFF. Written as DNA, the CDR3 is TGTGCCAGCAGTGAACGGCGGGGTGCGGGGGACCGATACAATGAGCAGTTCTTC.

The chain recombines TRBV7-9 with TRBJ1-4; D gene uncertain. Germline V gene lookup returns CDR1 SEHNR and CDR2 FQNEAQ (reference sequence). V gave up 10 bases and J gave up 0 bases, with 18 bases separating them. The CDR3 is made up of 16 amino acids. CDR3 in amino acids: CAIILVGVTTNEKLFF. In DNA, the CDR3 is TGTGCCATCATCTTAGTTGGGGTCACAACTAATGAAAAACTGTTTTTT. The variable domain in full, with the rest retrieved from reference TRBV7-9 and TRBJ1-4, is DTGVSQNPRHKITKRGQNVTFRCDPISEHNRLYWYRQTLGQGPEFLTYFQNEAQLEKSRLLSDRFSAERPKGSFSTLEIQRTEQGDSAMYLCAIILVGVTTNEKLFFGSGTQLSVL.

The chain uses TRBV13 and TRBJ2-3; tentatively, D is TRBD1 or TRBD2 (6 bases each). The germline CDR1 and CDR2 sequences are PRHDT and FYEKMQ (reference sequence). The CDR3 has 15 residues. V was pared by 5 bases and J by 3 bases, with 15 bases between. CDR3 bases: TGTGCCAGCAGCCCCCCGGAGGGGGGAACAGATACGCAGTATTTT. Translation gives CASSPPEGGTDTQYF.

The chain uses TRBV5-1 and TRBJ1-1; possibly TRBD1 for D (6 bases). The CDR3 is made up of 13 amino acids. Germline CDR1 SGHRS, CDR2 YFSETQ. With 0 bases removed from V and 3 bases from J, the gap between germline ends came to 6 bases. In DNA form, the CDR3 reads TGCGCCAGCAGCTTGGCAGGGGACACTGAAGCTTTCTTT. Translating gives CASSLAGDTEAFF.

V and J are TRBV13 and TRBJ1-2; weak D call: TRBD1 (5 bases). This CDR3 has 16 residues. V lost 3 bases and J 6 bases, leaving 20 bases between the germline ends. Germline CDR1 and CDR2: PRHDT and FYEKMQ (reference sequence). CDR3 nucleotides: TGTGCCAGCAGCTTGCCCGGGACCCCCGTGGTGGATGGCTACACCTTC. Translating it yields CASSLPGTPVVDGYTF.

This sequence joins TRBV19 and TRBJ1-1; D unclear. Looked up from germline, CDR1 is LNHDA and CDR2 is SQIVND (reference sequence). Between the trimmed V and J ends, which lost 7 bases and 0 bases, there was a span of 9 bases. This CDR3 region has 13 residues. The CDR3 region is CASKIALNTEAFF. In nucleotides, the CDR3 is TGTGCCAGTAAGATAGCGTTGAACACTGAAGCTTTCTTT.

The chain joins TRBV19 to TRBJ2-2; D is unresolved. CDR3 length equals 16 residues. V dropped 1 base and J dropped 6 bases, with 15 bases sitting between them. From germline, CDR1 is LNHDA and CDR2 SQIVND (reference sequence). The CDR3 loop reads CASSIAWSSLAGELFF. The CDR3 nucleotides read TGTGCCAGTAGTATAGCTTGGTCTAGTCTCGCCGGGGAGCTGTTTTTT.

V usage is TRBV27 and J usage is TRBJ2-1; D is perhaps TRBD1 or TRBD2 (5 bases each). Germline CDR1 is MNHEY and CDR2 is SMNVEV (reference sequence). This CDR3 is built from 14 residues. This chain's CDR3 is CATTGPLEDDEQFF. CDR3 nucleotides: TGTGCTACCACGGGACCACTCGAGGATGATGAGCAGTTCTTC.

The genes are TRBV19 and TRBJ2-5, with TRBD2 matching over 7 bases. The CDR3 contains 15 residues. V lost 3 bases, J lost 2 bases, and 6 bases stayed unmatched. CDR1 LNHDA and CDR2 SQIVND come from the germline V gene (reference sequence). The CDR3 nucleotides read TGTGCCAGTAGTATCTTCGCGGGGGAGCAAGAGACCCAGTACTTC. Translated, it gives CASSIFAGEQETQYF.

J is TRBJ1-6 and V is TRBV11-2, with no clear D. Germline loops: CDR1 SGHAT, CDR2 FQNNGV. Trimming pared 6 bases from V and 7 bases from J, leaving 10 bases between. CDR3 length: 13 residues. The chain's CDR3 is CASRSGANSPLHF. The DNA for the CDR3 is TGTGCCAGCAGGTCGGGCGCGAATTCACCCCTCCACTTT.

This clone was picked up one time. V and J are TRBV7-2 and TRBJ2-3; TRBD1 matches at 8 bases. The V gene end was trimmed by 5 bases and the J gene end by 3 bases; junction bases not matched to a gene: 7. The germline V gene encodes CDR1 SGHTA and CDR2 FQGNSA. This CDR3 spans 15 amino acids. The DNA of the CDR3 is TGTGCCAGCAGCCCCCGGACAGGGAGGACAGATACGCAGTATTTT. Translation gives CASSPRTGRTDTQYF.

The rearrangement uses TRBV15 and TRBJ1-3; D gene unclear. Germline V CDR1 and CDR2: LNHNV, YYDKDF (reference sequence). The CDR3 sequence is 16 residues long. Trimming took off 1 base at V and 2 bases at J, with 12 bases between the two ends. This chain's CDR3 is CATSRGIGEAGNTIYF. DNA of the CDR3: TGTGCCACCAGCAGAGGAATTGGGGAAGCTGGAAACACCATATATTTT.

This chain joins TRBV7-9 and TRBJ1-3; D ambiguous. Per germline, CDR1 SEHNR and CDR2 FQNEAQ (reference sequence). V lost 6 bases and J lost 0, with 12 bases in between. This CDR3 has 15 residues. CDR3 nucleotide sequence: TGTGCCAGCAGTCCCGGGCAGAGCTCTGGAAACACCATATATTTT. The encoded protein is CASSPGQSSGNTIYF.